These 5 T cell receptor beta chains share one sample of origin, sequenced in a study of glioma-infiltrating T cells. Amplification of TCR alpha and beta CDR3 regions from RNA used iRepertoire nested multiplex PCR. TCRdb ran MiXCR on the multiplex PCR reads and lists one entry per CDR3 protein. The sample has under 200,000 distinct CDR3 sequences, 43% seen once. The specimen sequenced was glioma tissue, nonneoplastic brain tissue, or PBMCs (not recorded which). These receptors were obtained from a human donor with low-grade glioma or glioblastoma, undergoing nonglioma brain surgery, or in good health (not recorded which).

A remark on this clonotype: The missing conserved phenylalanine or tryptophan at the end of this CDR3 makes a read error likely. The chain has TRBV14 and TRBJ2-5; no firm D call. Germline V CDR1 and CDR2: SGHDN, FVKESK. Trimming took off 5 bases at V and 5 bases at J, with 18 bases between the two ends. The CDR3 is 15 residues long. CDR3 DNA: TGTGCCAGCAGCGAATGGGAAAGCAGAAGGGAGACCCAGTACTTA. It is translated as CASSEWESRRETQYL.

This clonotype came up a few times. The chain links TRBV9 to TRBJ2-3; 12 nucleotides align to TRBD2. Per the germline V gene, CDR1 is SGDLS and CDR2 is YYNGEE. Germline trimming cut 0 bases from V and 3 bases from J; bases unmatched to any gene: 5. The CDR3 totals 17 residues. The CDR3 spells CASSVELAGGPTDTQYF. In nucleotides, the CDR3 is TGTGCCAGCAGCGTAGAGCTAGCGGGAGGGCCGACAGATACGCAGTATTTT. The full variable domain, with the rest looked up from reference TRBV9 and TRBJ2-3, is DSGVTQTPKHLITATGQRVTLRCSPRSGDLSVYWYQQSLDQGLQFLIQYYNGEERAKGNILERFSAQQFPDLHSELNLSSLELGDSALYFCASSVELAGGPTDTQYFGPGTRLTVL.

To note about this clonotype: A clone one base away is much larger, so this may be a read error. V and J are TRBV27 and TRBJ2-5, with D uncertain. In germline, CDR1 is MNHEY, CDR2 SMNVEV (reference sequence). The CDR3 has 12 residues. V dropped 11 bases and J dropped 4 bases, with 14 bases sitting between them. This CDR3 reads CASERDVETQYF. The DNA of the CDR3 is TGTGCCTCAGAACGAGACGTAGAGACCCAGTACTTC.

With regard to this clonotype: A clone one base away is much larger, so this may be a read error. The chain joins TRBV28 to TRBJ2-1; D may be TRBD2 (6 bases). The J call is in doubt because the DNA end fits TRBJ2-5 better. CDR3 length equals 17 residues. Germline assignment: CDR1 MDHEN and CDR2 SYDVKM. CDR3 residues: CARSSRGPLYWQETQYF. The CDR3 DNA is TGTGCCAGGAGTTCGCGGGGACCACTCTATTGGCAAGAGACCCAGTACTTC.

The genes are TRBV19 and TRBJ2-1; 13 nucleotides align to TRBD2. This CDR3 is 16 amino acids long. CDR1 is LNHDA, CDR2 SQIVND, per germline (reference sequence). V lost 5 bases, J lost 4 bases, and 5 bases stayed unmatched. The CDR3 loop is CASSGLAGVAYNEQFF. Written as DNA, the CDR3 is TGTGCCAGTAGTGGACTAGCGGGAGTAGCGTACAATGAGCAGTTCTTC.